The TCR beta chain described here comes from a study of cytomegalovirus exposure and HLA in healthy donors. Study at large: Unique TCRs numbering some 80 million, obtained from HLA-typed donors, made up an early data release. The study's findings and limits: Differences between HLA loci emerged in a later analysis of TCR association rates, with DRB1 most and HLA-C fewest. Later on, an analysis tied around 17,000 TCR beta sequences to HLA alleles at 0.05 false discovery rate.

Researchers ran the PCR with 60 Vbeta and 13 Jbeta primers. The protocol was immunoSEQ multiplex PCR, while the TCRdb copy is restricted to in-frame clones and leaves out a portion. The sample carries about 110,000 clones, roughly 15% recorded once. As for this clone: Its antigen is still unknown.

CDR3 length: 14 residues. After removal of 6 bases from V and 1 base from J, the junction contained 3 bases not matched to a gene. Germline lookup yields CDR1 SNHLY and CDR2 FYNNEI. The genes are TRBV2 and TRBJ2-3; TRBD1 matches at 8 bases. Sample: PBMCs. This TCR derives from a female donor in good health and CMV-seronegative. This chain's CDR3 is CASRDRARTDTQYF. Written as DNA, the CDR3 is TGTGCCAGCAGGGACAGGGCACGCACAGATACGCAGTATTTT. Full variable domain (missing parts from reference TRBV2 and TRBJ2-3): EPEVTQTPSHQVTQMGQEVILRCVPISNHLYFYWYRQILGQKVEFLVSFYNNEISEKSEIFDDQFSVERPDGSNFTLKIRSTKLEDSAMYFCASRDRARTDTQYFGPGTRLTVL.